The 15 T cell receptor beta chains given below trace back to one sample, sequenced in a study of OX40 agonist ivuxolimab in advanced cancers. Produced via immunoSEQ multiplex PCR; TCRdb's table is partial and in-frame only. The sample shows tens of thousands of clones, under 85% of them seen only once. Sequencing was performed on CD4+ or CD8+ T cells sorted from blood, taken in a trial of the OX40 agonist ivuxolimab. The source of these receptors is an adult with an advanced solid tumor such as melanoma, head and neck, liver or kidney cancer.

The chain employs TRBV9 and TRBJ2-7, with 8 bases aligning to TRBD2. Germline assignment: CDR1 SGDLS and CDR2 YYNGEE. The V gene end was trimmed by 3 bases and the J gene end by 0 bases; junction bases not matched to a gene: 5. The CDR3 length is 15 residues. As DNA, the CDR3 is TGTGCCAGCAGCGGGGGGCTAGCGGGCTCCTACGAGCAGTACTTC. It is translated as CASSGGLAGSYEQYF.

The gene calls are TRBV6-5 and TRBJ1-3; 7 bases are shared with TRBD1. The junction had 5 bases not matched to a gene; V was cut back by 4 bases and J by 8 bases. In germline, CDR1 is MNHEY, CDR2 SVGAGI. This CDR3 has 13 residues. The CDR3 region is CASSLKGADTIYF. DNA of the CDR3: TGTGCCAGCAGTTTAAAGGGGGCGGACACCATATATTTT.

This clone was seen more than once but under ten times. V and J are TRBV18 and TRBJ1-2; 7 nucleotides match TRBD1. Germline values: CDR1 KGHSH, CDR2 LQKENI. V shed 4 bases, J shed 4 bases, and the junction held 6 bases outside the gene matches. The CDR3 loop spans 14 amino acids. The CDR3 sequence: CASSQGQISYGYTF. The CDR3 nucleotides are TGTGCCAGCTCACAGGGACAGATTTCCTATGGCTACACCTTC.

The V gene is TRBV6-1, the J gene TRBJ1-5; D is ambiguous. Germline V CDR1 and CDR2: MNHNS, SASEGT. The CDR3 has 15 amino acids. Deletions cut 1 base from V and 2 bases from J, with 9 bases between. CDR3 coding DNA: TGTGCCAGCAGTGAAGAGCTTTTGCGCAATCAGCCCCAGCATTTT. It encodes CASSEELLRNQPQHF.

This rearrangement joins TRBV28 to TRBJ2-3; D gene unclear. The CDR3 is 18 residues long. With 0 bases removed from V and 0 bases from J, the gap between germline ends came to 16 bases. CDR1 and CDR2 from the germline V gene are MDHEN and SYDVKM. CDR3 DNA sequence: TGTGCCAGCAGTTTATGGCTCTCGGACCCTTCAAGCACAGATACGCAGTATTTT. Encoded protein: CASSLWLSDPSSTDTQYF.

This clone was found once. The V and J genes are TRBV2 and TRBJ2-5; the D gene could be TRBD1 or TRBD2 (5 bases each). Trimming removed 5 bases from V and 1 base from J, with 11 bases in between. The germline CDR1 and CDR2 sequences are SNHLY and FYNNEI. The CDR3 spans 14 residues. The CDR3 DNA follows: TGTGCCAGCAGTCCCGTGAGGGGCCAAGAGACCCAGTACTTC. It codes for CASSPVRGQETQYF.

The rearrangement joins TRBV2 to TRBJ2-5; D perhaps matches TRBD1 (6 bases). V lost 6 bases, J lost 4 bases, and 12 bases lay in between. The CDR3 loop spans 13 amino acids. Germline V gives CDR1 SNHLY, CDR2 FYNNEI. The CDR3 sequence: CASRVDRAETQYF. CDR3 DNA sequence: TGTGCCAGCAGAGTGGACAGAGCAGAGACCCAGTACTTC.

The V gene is TRBV29-1, the J gene TRBJ2-2; a possible D gene is TRBD1 (6 bases). This CDR3 comprises 12 residues. The V end lost 7 bases, the J end lost 5 bases, and 11 bases lay between the germline ends. CDR1 is SQVTM, CDR2 ANQGSEA, per germline. The CDR3 DNA sequence: TGCAGCGGCGAACAGGGTACCGGGGAGCTGTTTTTT. It codes for CSGEQGTGELFF.

The gene calls are TRBV15 and TRBJ2-7, with 8 bases aligning to TRBD1. Germline V gene data show CDR1 as LNHNV and CDR2 as YYDKDF (reference sequence). J was trimmed by 1 base and V by 3 bases; bases with no gene match: 5. This CDR3 spans 15 amino acids. This CDR3 is CATSRDRVVSYEQYF. The CDR3 DNA reads as TGTGCCACCAGCAGGGACAGGGTTGTGTCCTACGAGCAGTACTTC.

This sequence joins TRBV27 and TRBJ1-4; no reliable D call. The V gene's germline CDR1 is MNHEY and CDR2 SMNVEV (reference sequence). This CDR3 spans 14 amino acids. V lost 2 bases and J lost 3, with 7 bases in between. As DNA, the CDR3 is TGTGCCAGCAGTTTACGGGCGTCTAATGAAAAACTGTTTTTT. This gives the protein CASSLRASNEKLFF. The full variable domain, rest sourced from reference TRBV27 and TRBJ1-4, is EAQVTQNPRYLITVTGKKLTVTCSQNMNHEYMSWYRQDPGLGLRQIYYSMNVEVTDKGDVPEGYKVSRKEKRNFPLILESPSPNQTSLYFCASSLRASNEKLFFGSGTQLSVL.

The CDR3 reads CASSGTGNLVYEQYF. The CDR3 region has the DNA TGTGCCAGCAGTGGGACAGGTAATTTGGTCTACGAGCAGTACTTC. The chain joins TRBV2 to TRBJ2-7; TRBD1 matches 7 bases. This CDR3 is built from 15 residues. Germline V CDR1 and CDR2: SNHLY, FYNNEI. Trimming cost V 4 bases and J 3 bases; bases outside gene matches: 9.

This clone was detected only once. The J gene is TRBJ2-5, the V gene TRBV28; possibly TRBD2 for D (5 bases). The CDR3 spans 15 residues. Trimming shortened V by 4 bases and J by 2 bases, and 14 bases separated the two germline ends. Germline V gives CDR1 MDHEN, CDR2 SYDVKM. CDR3 region: CASSSSGSNQETQYF. In nucleotides, the CDR3 is TGTGCCAGCAGTTCATCGGGGTCGAATCAAGAGACCCAGTACTTC.

The chain joins TRBV19 to TRBJ2-7, with D perhaps TRBD1 (6 bases). CDR3 size: 14 residues. V shed 5 bases and J shed 4 bases, with 15 bases lying between them. Germline V gene lookup returns CDR1 LNHDA and CDR2 SQIVND (reference sequence). This CDR3 is CASSGDNNNYEQYF. DNA for the CDR3: TGTGCCAGTAGTGGGGACAACAACAATTACGAGCAGTACTTC.

This clone occurred once. The V gene is TRBV19, the J gene TRBJ1-5; a weak D match, TRBD1 (6 bases). The CDR3 spans 14 residues. V lost 6 bases and J 9 bases, leaving 18 bases between the germline ends. CDR1 is LNHDA, CDR2 SQIVND, per germline (reference sequence). The CDR3 sequence: CASRAPGGHWPQHF. The CDR3 DNA sequence: TGTGCCAGTAGAGCCCCCGGGGGGCACTGGCCCCAGCATTTT.

There are a few counts of this clone. This chain joins TRBV7-9 and TRBJ2-1; TRBD2 matches at 7 bases. Germline loops: CDR1 SEHNR, CDR2 FQNEAQ (reference sequence). V shed 6 bases, J shed 4 bases, and the junction held 3 bases outside the gene matches. This CDR3 spans 13 amino acids. CDR3 nucleotides: TGTGCCAGCAGGAGGGAGGGGTACAATGAGCAGTTCTTC. Translation gives CASRREGYNEQFF. Full variable domain (remainder filled in from reference TRBV7-9 and TRBJ2-1): DTGVSQNPRHKITKRGQNVTFRCDPISEHNRLYWYRQTLGQGPEFLTYFQNEAQLEKSRLLSDRFSAERPKGSFSTLEIQRTEQGDSAMYLCASRREGYNEQFFGPGTRLTVL.